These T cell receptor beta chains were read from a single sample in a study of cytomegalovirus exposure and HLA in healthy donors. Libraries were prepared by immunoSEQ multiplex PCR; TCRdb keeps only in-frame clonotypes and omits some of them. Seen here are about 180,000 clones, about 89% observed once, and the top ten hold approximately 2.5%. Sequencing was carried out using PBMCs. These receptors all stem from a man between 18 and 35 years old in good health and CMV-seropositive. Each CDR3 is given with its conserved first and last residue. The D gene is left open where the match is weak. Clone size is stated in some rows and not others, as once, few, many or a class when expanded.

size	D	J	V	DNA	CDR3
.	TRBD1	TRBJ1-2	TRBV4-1	TGCGCCAGCAGACTTTTACCGGGACAGGGGGCCGGTGGCTACACCTTC	CASRLLPGQGAGGYTF
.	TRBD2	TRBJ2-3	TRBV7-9	TGTGCCGAACTAGCGGGAGTTGAAGATACGCAGTATTTT	CAELAGVEDTQYF
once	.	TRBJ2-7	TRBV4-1	TGCGCCAGCAGCCAAGGCCGGTTGATACGCTACGAGCAGTACTTC	CASSQGRLIRYEQYF
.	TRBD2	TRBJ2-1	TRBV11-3	TGTGCCAGCAGCTTACGCGGGAGCCTTTCCTACAATGAGCAGTTCTTC	CASSLRGSLSYNEQFF
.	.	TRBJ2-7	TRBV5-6	TGTGCCAGCAGCTTTGGGACTGGGGATTACGAGCAGTACTTC	CASSFGTGDYEQYF
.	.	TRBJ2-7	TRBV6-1	TGTGCCAGCAGTCACGGACTGGTCTACGAGCAGTACTTC	CASSHGLVYEQYF
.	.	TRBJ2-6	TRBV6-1	TGTGCCAGCAGTGAACGGTTCTCTGGGGCCAACGTCCTGACTTTC	CASSERFSGANVLTF
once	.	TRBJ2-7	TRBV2	TGTGCCAGCAATGGATGGCCTAGCGCGATCTACGAGCAGTACTTC	CASNGWPSAIYEQYF
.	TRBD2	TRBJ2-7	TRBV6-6	TGTGCCAGCCACAGCGGGGCTACCTACGAGCAGTACTTC	CASHSGATYEQYF
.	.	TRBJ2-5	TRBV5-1	TGCGCCAGCAGCTTACCAGGGGAAGAGACCCAGTACTTC	CASSLPGEETQYF
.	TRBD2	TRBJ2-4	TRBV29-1	TGCAGCGTTGGGGGTAGCGGGAGCGGGGGGAAAAACATTCAGTACTTC	CSVGGSGSGGKNIQYF
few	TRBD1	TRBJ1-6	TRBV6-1	TGTGCCAGCAGTGAGTGGACAGGACCCTATAATTCACCCCTCCACTTT	CASSEWTGPYNSPLHF
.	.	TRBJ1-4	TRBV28	TGTGCCAGCAGCCAGGCCTCAACTAATGAAAAACTGTTTTTT	CASSQASTNEKLFF
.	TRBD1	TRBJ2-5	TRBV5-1	TGCGCCAGCAGTCGACAGGGTGGAGAGACCCAGTACTTC	CASSRQGGETQYF
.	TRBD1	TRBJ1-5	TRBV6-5	TGTGCCAGCAGTTATCAGCAGGGGGATCAGCCCCAGCATTTT	CASSYQQGDQPQHF
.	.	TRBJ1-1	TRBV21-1	TGTGCCAGCAGCACTTCAAGGACAGGGACCACTTACACTGAAGCTTTCTTT	CASSTSRTGTTYTEAFF